The 27 T cell receptor beta chains presented below share a single source sample, sequenced in a study of CD4 T cells in relation to SARS-CoV-2 and coronaviruses. TCRdb's copy holds only in-frame clones and misses some; the assay was immunoSEQ multiplex PCR. Of some 20,000 clones in the sample, more than 60% are singletons; the top ten hold about 14%. Unexposed donor CD4+ T cells date from about 2011-2019, before the COVID-19 pandemic. After ten to eleven days of culture, CD4+ T cells were isolated. The antigens for these receptors are not known. Sequencing was performed on CD4+ T cells from PBMCs, cultured in vitro. Source of these receptors: a human donor in good health.

The V and J genes are TRBV4-1 and TRBJ2-5; TRBD2 matches 8 bases. Germline CDR1 and CDR2: MGHRA and YSYEKL. The junction had 7 bases not matched to a gene; V was cut back by 4 bases and J by 0 bases. There are 16 residues in the CDR3. The CDR3 coding sequence is TGCGCCAGCAGCCCGGGACTAGACTCGTACCAAGAGACCCAGTACTTC. It specifies CASSPGLDSYQETQYF.

The rearrangement links TRBV10-3 to TRBJ2-3; no firm D call. The V gene lost 3 bases and the J gene lost 0 bases, with 10 bases spanning the gap. CDR1 and CDR2 (germline): ENHRY, SYGVKD. The CDR3 is 15 residues long. CDR3 in amino acids: CAISEGIVSTDTQYF. CDR3 coding DNA: TGTGCCATCAGTGAAGGTATAGTAAGCACAGATACGCAGTATTTT.

This chain uses TRBV19 with TRBJ2-5; D may match TRBD1 or TRBD2 (5 bases each). The CDR3 sequence is 13 residues long. Trimming took 7 bases from V and 4 from J, leaving 13 bases between them. CDR1 and CDR2 (germline): LNHDA, SQIVND (reference sequence). As DNA, the CDR3 is TGTGCCAGTACCGTCCCCGGGGCAGAGACCCAGTACTTC. Amino acid sequence: CASTVPGAETQYF.

V and J are TRBV19 and TRBJ2-5; 8 positions match TRBD2. V was pared by 6 bases and J by 1 base, with 1 base of the junction left unmatched. Germline V gene data show CDR1 as LNHDA and CDR2 as SQIVND (reference sequence). CDR3 length: 13 residues. CDR3 in DNA: TGTGCCAGTAGGGCGGGGGGCCAAGAGACCCAGTACTTC. Protein product: CASRAGGQETQYF.

The V call is TRBV27, the J call TRBJ1-2, with 10 positions matching TRBD1. The CDR3 has 16 amino acids. With V trimmed by 5 bases and J by 2 bases, 8 bases remained unmatched. Germline-derived CDR1 and CDR2 are MNHEY and SMNVEV (reference sequence). The CDR3 loop is CASSRGPGQGNYGYTF. The CDR3, as DNA: TGTGCCAGCAGTAGAGGACCGGGACAGGGGAACTATGGCTACACCTTC.

This chain connects TRBV19 to TRBJ2-2; no definite D call. Looked up from germline, CDR1 is LNHDA and CDR2 is SQIVND (reference sequence). The CDR3 runs 14 residues. V dropped 10 bases and J dropped 0 bases, with 12 bases sitting between them. CDR3 nucleotides: TGTGCCACCAGGACCTTCGCGAACACCGGGGAGCTGTTTTTT. This encodes CATRTFANTGELFF.

This chain uses TRBV6-2 or TRBV6-3 with TRBJ1-2; TRBD1 might be the D (5 bases). V lost 2 bases and J lost 5, with 12 bases in between. This CDR3 has 14 amino acids. Germline CDR1 reads MNHEY; CDR2 reads SVGEGT. CDR3 sequence (DNA): TGTGCCAGCAGTTACGGGTCGACAGCATATGGCTACACCTTC. Translation: CASSYGSTAYGYTF.

This clone was seen only once. The rearrangement uses TRBV19 and TRBJ1-5, with a tentative D call TRBD1 (5 bases). Trimming removed 2 bases at V and 2 bases at J, with 13 bases between. The CDR3 runs 16 residues. CDR1 is LNHDA, CDR2 SQIVND, per germline (reference sequence). The CDR3 region has the DNA TGTGCCAGTAGTATAAGTCGGGGCTTCGGCAATCAGCCCCAGCATTTT. Translated: CASSISRGFGNQPQHF.

V gene TRBV6-5 combines with J gene TRBJ2-3; D gene unclear. The CDR3 contains 13 residues. Between the trimmed V and J ends, which lost 6 bases and 2 bases, there was a span of 9 bases. Germline-derived CDR1 and CDR2 are MNHEY and SVGAGI. The CDR3, as DNA: TGTGCCAGCAGGGGAATATACACAGATACGCAGTATTTT. It yields the protein CASRGIYTDTQYF.

This chain uses TRBV9 with TRBJ1-5; D may be TRBD1 (5 bases). The CDR3 is 16 amino acids. Germline assignment: CDR1 SGDLS and CDR2 YYNGEE. V gave up 4 bases and J gave up 0 bases, with 14 bases separating them. The CDR3 DNA follows: TGTGCCAGCAGCACTGTGCAGGGTTATAGCAATCAGCCCCAGCATTTT. Its translation: CASSTVQGYSNQPQHF.

V gene TRBV18 combines with J gene TRBJ2-7; D is possibly TRBD1 (5 bases). Germline lookup yields CDR1 KGHSH and CDR2 LQKENI. The V gene lost 3 bases and the J gene lost 2 bases, with 11 bases spanning the gap. The CDR3 has 14 residues. The CDR3 is CASSPDTGTYEQYF. The CDR3 coding sequence is TGTGCCAGCTCACCGGACACGGGTACCTACGAGCAGTACTTC.

In its sample, this clone was seen once. This chain links TRBV11-2 with TRBJ2-7; unclear D gene. The V and J ends lost 4 bases and 2 bases respectively, with 12 bases between them. Germline CDR1 reads SGHAT; CDR2 reads FQNNGV. This CDR3 region has 14 residues. This chain's CDR3 is CASSSLQYAYEQYF. CDR3 bases: TGTGCCAGCAGCTCCCTCCAGTACGCCTACGAGCAGTACTTC.

The chain employs TRBV23-1 and TRBJ2-3, with D maybe TRBD1 (6 bases). TRBV23-1 has ORF status, its function being uncertain. The ends were cut back, 8 bases at V and 2 bases at J, with 14 bases in the middle. The CDR3 is 14 amino acids. CDR3 coding DNA: TGCGCCAGCTCCCTGCAGGGGAACACAGATACGCAGTATTTT. Protein product: CASSLQGNTDTQYF.

The chain joins TRBV5-5 to TRBJ2-5; TRBD1 or TRBD2 may be the D gene (5 bases each). Germline values: CDR1 SGHKS, CDR2 YYEKEE (reference sequence). This CDR3 has 13 amino acids. V lost 1 base, J lost 5 bases, and 9 bases lay in between. The CDR3 region is CASSLLGEETQYF. For the CDR3, the DNA is TGTGCCAGCAGCTTGTTAGGGGAGGAGACCCAGTACTTC.

The rearrangement uses TRBV9 and TRBJ2-3; D possibly corresponds to TRBD2 (5 bases). V was cut by 2 bases and J by 2 bases, with 6 bases left in between. This CDR3 spans 13 amino acids. CDR1 and CDR2 from the germline V gene are SGDLS and YYNGEE. This CDR3 reads CASSVDFTDTQYF. The CDR3 DNA sequence: TGTGCCAGCAGCGTGGACTTCACAGATACGCAGTATTTT.

This sequence joins TRBV28 and TRBJ1-5; D gene unclear. The V end was cut by 7 bases, the J end by 2 bases, with 12 bases between. Germline V gene data show CDR1 as MDHEN and CDR2 as SYDVKM. This CDR3 spans 14 amino acids. Here the CDR3 DNA reads TGTGCCAGCACTACTGGCAGTCGCAATCAGCCCCAGCATTTT. As protein: CASTTGSRNQPQHF.

The chain links TRBV7-2 to TRBJ1-1; 7 bases are shared with TRBD1. CDR3 length: 15 residues. CDR1 SGHTA and CDR2 FQGNSA come from the germline V gene. The V gene end was trimmed by 4 bases and the J gene end by 2 bases; junction bases not matched to a gene: 7. In DNA form, the CDR3 reads TGTGCCAGCAGCTACGTACAGGGGCTAAACACTGAAGCTTTCTTT. The encoded protein is CASSYVQGLNTEAFF. The whole variable domain, remainder taken from reference TRBV7-2 and TRBJ1-1, is GAGVSQSPSNKVTEKGKDVELRCDPISGHTALYWYRQSLGQGLEFLIYFQGNSAPDKSGLPSDRFSAERTGGSVSTLTIQRTQQEDSAVYLCASSYVQGLNTEAFFGQGTRLTVV.

The rearrangement uses TRBV5-5 and TRBJ2-1; 11 bases fit TRBD2. Trimming at V came to 4 bases and at J to 4 bases, leaving 4 bases not matched to a gene. Germline CDR1 reads SGHKS; CDR2 reads YYEKEE (reference sequence). The CDR3 spans 15 residues. The CDR3 DNA reads TGTGCCAGCAGCCTGACTAGCGGGGAGTACAATGAGCAGTTCTTC. The encoded protein is CASSLTSGEYNEQFF.

The chain links TRBV2 to TRBJ2-3, with no clear D. CDR3 size: 14 residues. CDR1 SNHLY and CDR2 FYNNEI come from the germline V gene. The V and J ends lost 2 bases and 3 bases respectively, with 9 bases between them. The CDR3 spells CASSEWVPTDTQYF. The CDR3 DNA reads as TGTGCCAGCAGTGAATGGGTTCCAACAGATACGCAGTATTTT.

In this sample, this clone turned up once. The chain has TRBV12-5 and TRBJ2-3; D might be TRBD2 (5 bases). Trimming cost V 2 bases and J 1 base, with 22 bases left between them. There are 19 residues in the CDR3. Germline lookup yields CDR1 LGHNT and CDR2 FRNRAP. For the CDR3, the DNA is TGTGCTAGTGGTTTGAGGGTGGGAGTGGGTTTGAGAGGCACAGATACGCAGTATTTT. This codes for CASGLRVGVGLRGTDTQYF.

This clone has a handful of counts. The chain couples TRBV4-1 to TRBJ1-6; 7 bases are shared with TRBD1. The CDR3 has 15 amino acids. In germline, CDR1 is MGHRA, CDR2 YSYEKL. V lost 0 bases and J lost 6; bases outside the gene matches: 2. The CDR3 region has the DNA TGCGCCAGCAGCCAAGACAGGGGGATTAATTCACCCCTCCACTTT. Translation gives CASSQDRGINSPLHF.

This sequence joins TRBV5-5 and TRBJ1-5; perhaps TRBD1 as D (5 bases). Germline V lookup: CDR1 SGHKS, CDR2 YYEKEE (reference sequence). The CDR3 loop spans 13 amino acids. V lost 3 bases, J lost 5 bases, and 9 bases lay in between. CDR3 bases: TGTGCCAGCAGCTCCAGGGCCGATCAGCCCCAGCATTTT. It codes for CASSSRADQPQHF.

The rearrangement links TRBV7-2 to TRBJ2-1; 7 bases fit TRBD2. Losses at the gene ends were 1 base for V and 3 bases for J; bases not matched to a gene: 6. The CDR3 covers 16 residues. Germline values: CDR1 SGHTA, CDR2 FQGNSA. The CDR3 loop reads CASSLVGRENYNEQFF. The CDR3 region has the DNA TGTGCCAGCAGCTTAGTTGGGCGGGAGAACTACAATGAGCAGTTCTTC. Full variable domain (missing parts from reference TRBV7-2 and TRBJ2-1): GAGVSQSPSNKVTEKGKDVELRCDPISGHTALYWYRQSLGQGLEFLIYFQGNSAPDKSGLPSDRFSAERTGGSVSTLTIQRTQQEDSAVYLCASSLVGRENYNEQFFGPGTRLTVL.

The rearrangement joins TRBV19 to TRBJ2-3; D might be TRBD1 or TRBD2, each matching 5 bases. Germline V gene data show CDR1 as LNHDA and CDR2 as SQIVND (reference sequence). The CDR3 is 14 residues long. V lost 8 bases and J lost 4, with 16 bases in between. CDR3: CASSRRDASDTQYF. The CDR3 nucleotides are TGTGCCAGTTCGCGCCGGGACGCGTCAGATACGCAGTATTTT.

The chain couples TRBV19 to TRBJ1-2; D is perhaps TRBD1 (6 bases). Germline loops: CDR1 LNHDA, CDR2 SQIVND (reference sequence). The V end was cut by 5 bases, the J end by 5 bases, with 18 bases between. The CDR3 extends over 15 amino acids. CDR3 nucleotides: TGTGCCAGTAGTCCGGGGAGGACAGCCCTTTATGGCTACACCTTC. This gives the protein CASSPGRTALYGYTF.

The CDR3 DNA follows: TGCGCCAGCAGCTTGGGGACTACGCCAGATACGCAGTATTTT. Residues: CASSLGTTPDTQYF. The gene calls are TRBV5-1 and TRBJ2-3; D may be TRBD2 (6 bases). This CDR3 spans 14 amino acids. With 0 bases removed from V and 4 bases from J, the gap between germline ends came to 9 bases. CDR1 SGHRS and CDR2 YFSETQ come from the germline V gene.

This clone came up a few times. The chain joins TRBV5-4 to TRBJ2-2; no reliable D call. Germline V lookup: CDR1 SGHNT, CDR2 YYREEE (reference sequence). This CDR3 is 15 amino acids long. V was clipped by 4 bases and J by 4 bases, with 14 bases between them. The CDR3 region is CASSPTRDVTGELFF. The CDR3 nucleotides read TGTGCCAGCAGCCCAACGAGAGATGTCACCGGGGAGCTGTTTTTT.